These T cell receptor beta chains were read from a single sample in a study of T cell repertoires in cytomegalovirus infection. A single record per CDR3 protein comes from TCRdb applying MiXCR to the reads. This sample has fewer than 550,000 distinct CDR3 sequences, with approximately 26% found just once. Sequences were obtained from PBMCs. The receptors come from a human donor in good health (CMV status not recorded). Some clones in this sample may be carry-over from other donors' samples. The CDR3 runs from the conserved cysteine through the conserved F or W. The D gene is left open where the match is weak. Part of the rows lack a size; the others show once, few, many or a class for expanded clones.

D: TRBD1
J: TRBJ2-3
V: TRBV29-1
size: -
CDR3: CSVDSRGPADTQYF
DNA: TGCAGCGTCGACTCCAGGGGGCCCGCCGATACGCAGTATTTT

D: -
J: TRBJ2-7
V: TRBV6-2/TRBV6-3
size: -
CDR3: CASRYNYYEQYF
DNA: TGTGCCAGCAGATATAATTACTACGAGCAGTACTTC

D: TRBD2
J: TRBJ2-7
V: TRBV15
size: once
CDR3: CATSRPAGGYEQYF
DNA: TGTGCCACCAGCAGACCAGCGGGAGGGTACGAGCAGTACTTC

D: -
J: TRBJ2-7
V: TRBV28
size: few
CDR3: CASSLGLNAYEQYF
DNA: TGTGCCAGCAGTTTAGGCCTCAATGCCTACGAGCAGTACTTC

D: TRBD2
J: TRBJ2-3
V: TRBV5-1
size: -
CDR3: CASSLQGAGGADTQYF
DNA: TGCGCCAGCAGCTTGCAAGGAGCGGGAGGAGCAGATACGCAGTATTTT

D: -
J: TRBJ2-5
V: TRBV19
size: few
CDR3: CASSIGVKETQYF
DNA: TGTGCCAGTAGTATAGGAGTAAAAGAGACCCAGTACTTC

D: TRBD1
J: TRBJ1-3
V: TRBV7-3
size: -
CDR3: CASSSPDRGNTIYF
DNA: TGTGCCAGCAGCAGTCCGGACAGGGGAAACACCATATATTTT

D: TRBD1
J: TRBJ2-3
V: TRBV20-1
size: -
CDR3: CSARVSGTATDTQYF
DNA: TGCAGTGCTAGAGTATCCGGGACAGCCACAGATACGCAGTATTTT

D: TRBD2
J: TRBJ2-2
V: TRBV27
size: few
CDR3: CASSLSGLAGVRAGELFF
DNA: TGTGCCAGCAGTTTATCGGGACTAGCGGGAGTTCGGGCCGGGGAGCTGTTTTTT

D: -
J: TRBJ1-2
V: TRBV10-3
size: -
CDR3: CATLTDNYGYTF
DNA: TGTGCCACTCTGACTGATAACTATGGCTACACCTTC

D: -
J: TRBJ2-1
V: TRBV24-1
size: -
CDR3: CATSDPRGTSSYYNEQFF
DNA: TGTGCCACCAGTGACCCACGCGGGACTTCCTCTTATTACAATGAGCAGTTCTTC

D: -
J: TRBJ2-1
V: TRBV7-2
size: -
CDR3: CASSLARTMSYNEQFF
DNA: TGTGCCAGCAGCTTAGCGCGCACTATGTCCTACAATGAGCAGTTCTTC

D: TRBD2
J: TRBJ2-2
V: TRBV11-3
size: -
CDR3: CASSLGGVLADTGELFF
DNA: TGTGCCAGCAGCTTAGGAGGGGTACTAGCGGACACCGGGGAGCTGTTTTTT

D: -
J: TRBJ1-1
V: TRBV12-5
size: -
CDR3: CASGLVGHRNTEAFF
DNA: TGTGCTAGTGGTTTGGTGGGACACCGGAACACTGAAGCTTTCTTT

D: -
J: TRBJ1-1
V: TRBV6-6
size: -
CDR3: CASSSALAGRTEAFF
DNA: TGTGCCAGCAGTTCAGCCCTGGCAGGGCGTACTGAAGCTTTCTTT

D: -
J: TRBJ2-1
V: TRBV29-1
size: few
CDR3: CSVTRLANNEQFF
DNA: TGCAGCGTCACCAGGTTAGCTAACAATGAGCAGTTCTTC

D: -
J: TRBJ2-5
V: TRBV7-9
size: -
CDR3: CASRRQVSVTQYF
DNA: TGTGCCAGCAGAAGACAGGTCTCAGTGACCCAGTACTTC

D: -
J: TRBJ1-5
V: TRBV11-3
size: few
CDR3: CASRARARGGQPQHF
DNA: TGTGCCAGCCGCGCGCGGGCCAGGGGAGGCCAGCCCCAGCATTTT

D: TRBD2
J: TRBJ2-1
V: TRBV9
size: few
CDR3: CASSVGTSGAYNEQFF
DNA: TGTGCCAGCAGCGTAGGCACTAGCGGGGCGTACAATGAGCAGTTCTTC

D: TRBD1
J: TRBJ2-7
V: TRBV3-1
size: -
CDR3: CASSQPDRVYEQYF
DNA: TGTGCCAGCAGCCAACCCGACAGGGTCTACGAGCAGTACTTC

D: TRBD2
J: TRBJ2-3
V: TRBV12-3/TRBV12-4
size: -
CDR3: CASRPPRAGVADTQYF
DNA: TGTGCCAGCAGGCCACCCCGAGCGGGAGTGGCAGATACGCAGTATTTT

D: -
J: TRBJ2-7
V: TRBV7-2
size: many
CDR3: CASSLQGGSSYEQYF
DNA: TGTGCCAGCAGCCTACAGGGGGGGAGCTCCTACGAGCAGTACTTC

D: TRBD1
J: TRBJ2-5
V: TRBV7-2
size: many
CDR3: CASSRTGIPQETQYF
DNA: TGTGCCAGCAGCAGGACAGGGATTCCTCAAGAGACCCAGTACTTC

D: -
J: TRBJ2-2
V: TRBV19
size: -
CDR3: CASSITGRAGELFF
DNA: TGTGCCAGTAGTATTACTGGGCGGGCCGGGGAGCTGTTTTTT

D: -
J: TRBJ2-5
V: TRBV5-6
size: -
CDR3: CASSLGWGAETQYF
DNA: TGTGCCAGCAGCTTGGGATGGGGGGCAGAGACCCAGTACTTC

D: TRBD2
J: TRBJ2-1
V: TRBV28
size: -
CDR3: CASRLAGAEYNEQFF
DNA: TGTGCCAGCAGACTAGCGGGAGCTGAGTACAATGAGCAGTTCTTC

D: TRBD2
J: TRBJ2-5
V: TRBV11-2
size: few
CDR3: CASRGLAGRETQYF
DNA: TGTGCCAGCAGGGGACTAGCGGGTCGGGAGACCCAGTACTTC

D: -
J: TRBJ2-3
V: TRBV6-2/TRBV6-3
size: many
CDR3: CASSYDRSPAGDTQYF
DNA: TGTGCCAGCAGTTACGACAGGAGTCCCGCAGGAGATACGCAGTATTTT

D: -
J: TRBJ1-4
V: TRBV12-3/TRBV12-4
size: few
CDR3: CASGSPTSEKLFF
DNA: TGTGCCAGCGGGTCCCCCACGAGTGAAAAACTGTTTTTT

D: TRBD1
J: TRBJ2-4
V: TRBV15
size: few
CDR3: CATSDRGLDKNIQYF
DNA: TGTGCCACCAGCGACAGGGGGTTGGACAAAAACATTCAGTACTTC

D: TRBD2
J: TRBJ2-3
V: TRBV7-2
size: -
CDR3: CASSTRRGLAGREADTQYF
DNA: TGTGCCAGCAGTACCCGGCGCGGACTAGCGGGAAGGGAGGCAGATACGCAGTATTTT

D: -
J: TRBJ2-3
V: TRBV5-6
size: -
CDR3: CASSLVEAGATQYF
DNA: TGTGCCAGCAGCCTGGTTGAGGCGGGGGCTACGCAGTATTTT

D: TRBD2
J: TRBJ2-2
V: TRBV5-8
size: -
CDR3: CASSRNPNLSGRPNTGELFF
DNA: TGTGCCAGCAGTCGGAATCCGAATCTTAGCGGGAGGCCGAACACCGGGGAGCTGTTTTTT

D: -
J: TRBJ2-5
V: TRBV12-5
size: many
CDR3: CASGLVTWYRGGETQYF
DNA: TGTGCTAGTGGTTTGGTAACGTGGTATCGGGGTGGGGAGACCCAGTACTTC

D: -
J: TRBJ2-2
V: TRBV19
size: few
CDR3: CASKDSPGGELFF
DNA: TGTGCCAGTAAGGACAGTCCAGGGGGGGAGCTGTTTTTT

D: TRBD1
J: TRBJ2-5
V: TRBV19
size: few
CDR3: CASSRTGGRGETQYF
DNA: TGTGCCAGTAGCCGGACAGGGGGAAGGGGAGAGACCCAGTACTTC

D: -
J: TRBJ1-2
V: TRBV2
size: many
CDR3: CASSEQTYGYTF
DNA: TGTGCCAGCAGTGAACAGACCTATGGCTACACCTTC

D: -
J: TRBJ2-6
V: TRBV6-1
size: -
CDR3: CASRTGLSGANVLTF
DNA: TGTGCCAGCAGGACAGGCCTCTCTGGGGCCAACGTCCTGACTTTC

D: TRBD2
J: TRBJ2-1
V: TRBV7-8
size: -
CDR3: CASSFRLAGDNEQFF
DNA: TGTGCCAGCAGCTTTAGACTAGCGGGAGACAATGAGCAGTTCTTC

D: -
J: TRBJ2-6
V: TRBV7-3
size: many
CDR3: CASSLSHSGANVLTF
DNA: TGTGCCAGCAGCTTATCACACTCTGGGGCCAACGTCCTGACTTTC